These 16 T cell receptor beta chains came from one sample sequenced in a study of graft-versus-host responses after intestinal transplantation. Graft samples were processed, releasing intraepithelial and lamina propria lymphocytes. The table came from immunoSEQ multiplex PCR; TCRdb's copy has only in-frame clones and leaves some out. The profile covers fewer than 8,500 clones, with approximately 83% appearing a single time and 7.6% taken by the ten largest. The material sequenced was ileum tissue, taken approximately 310 days after intestinal transplant. These receptors were obtained from a human patient who received an intestinal transplant, so some T cells may come from the graft donor.

The chain links TRBV6-5 to TRBJ1-1; D may be TRBD1 (5 bases). V was cut by 5 bases and J by 8 bases, with 12 bases left in between. The CDR3 consists of 12 residues. Germline V gives CDR1 MNHEY, CDR2 SVGAGI. CDR3 nucleotide sequence: TGTGCCAGCAGTCCACCGGGACCGGAAGCTTTCTTT. Amino acid sequence: CASSPPGPEAFF.

This rearrangement joins TRBV5-6 to TRBJ1-1, with 9 bases identical to TRBD1. The CDR3 consists of 19 residues. V gave up 0 bases and J gave up 0 bases; unmatched junction bases: 12. Germline V gene sequence: CDR1 SGHDT, CDR2 YYEEEE. CDR3: CASSLGLTGGVLMNTEAFF. As DNA, the CDR3 is TGTGCCAGCAGCTTGGGCTTGACAGGGGGGGTACTCATGAACACTGAAGCTTTCTTT.

The chain employs TRBV19 and TRBJ2-4, with TRBD1 identical over 8 bases. V trimming: 3 bases; J trimming: 2 bases; junction bases outside the gene matches: 0. The CDR3 spans 14 residues. CDR1 and CDR2 (germline): LNHDA, SQIVND (reference sequence). The CDR3 region is CASSIRGPKNIQYF. The CDR3 nucleotides are TGTGCCAGTAGTATCAGGGGGCCCAAAAACATTCAGTACTTC.

The rearrangement joins TRBV13 to TRBJ1-1; D gene uncertain. With 3 bases removed from V and 1 base from J, the gap between germline ends came to 12 bases. Germline CDR1 is PRHDT and CDR2 is FYEKMQ (reference sequence). This CDR3 is 15 amino acids long. CDR3 sequence (DNA): TGTGCCAGCAGCTTCTTTCTGGCAGGGAACACTGAAGCTTTCTTT. Translating it yields CASSFFLAGNTEAFF. Full variable domain (remainder filled in from reference TRBV13 and TRBJ1-1): AAGVIQSPRHLIKEKRETATLKCYPIPRHDTVYWYQQGPGQDPQFLISFYEKMQSDKGSIPDRFSAQQFSDYHSELNMSSLELGDSALYFCASSFFLAGNTEAFFGQGTRLTVV.

The rearrangement joins TRBV29-1 to TRBJ1-2, with 9 bases that match TRBD1. Trimming removed 6 bases from V and 3 bases from J; junction bases left unmatched: 2. The germline V gene encodes CDR1 SQVTM and CDR2 ANQGSEA. CDR3 length: 12 amino acids. The CDR3 loop is CSVGQGDYGYTF. In DNA, the CDR3 is TGCAGCGTGGGACAGGGAGACTATGGCTACACCTTC.

A few counts support this clone. CDR3 in DNA: TGTGCCAGCAGCTTGACTAGCGGGAGCACAGATACGCAGTATTTT. Its translation is CASSLTSGSTDTQYF. V usage is TRBV11-3 and J usage is TRBJ2-3, with 10 bases aligning to TRBD2. This CDR3 comprises 15 residues. With 3 bases clipped from V and 0 bases from J, the junction kept 0 bases outside the gene matches. Per the germline V gene, CDR1 is SGHNT and CDR2 is YENEEA.

This clone was seen only a few times. The V and J genes are TRBV6-6 and TRBJ2-7; a weak D match, TRBD2 (6 bases). Germline V gene sequence: CDR1 MNHNY, CDR2 SVGAGI (reference sequence). The CDR3 covers 12 residues. Trimming pared 6 bases from V and 3 bases from J, leaving 9 bases between. The CDR3 bases are TGTGCCAGCAGCCGGGGGAGCTACGAGCAGTACTTC. Amino acid sequence: CASSRGSYEQYF.

This clone was counted only a few times. The rearrangement joins TRBV21-1 to TRBJ2-7; the table's D call TRBD2 went unverified against the DNA. TRBV21-1 is a pseudogene segment. The CDR3 length is 16 residues. CDR3 sequence (DNA): TGTGCCAGCAGCAAAGAGGGGGGGACTAGCGGGAACGAGCAGTACTTC. Its protein is CASSKEGGTSGNEQYF.

The V gene is TRBV5-1, the J gene TRBJ2-3, with 8 bases that match TRBD2. Trimming removed 2 bases from V and 2 bases from J; junction bases left unmatched: 1. CDR3 length: 14 residues. CDR1 is SGHRS and CDR2 is YFSETQ in the germline V gene. The CDR3 sequence: CASSLLADTDTQYF. The CDR3 DNA follows: TGCGCCAGCAGCTTACTAGCGGACACAGATACGCAGTATTTT.

The chain uses TRBV28 and TRBJ1-6; the D is unclear. Germline-derived CDR1 and CDR2 are MDHEN and SYDVKM. The CDR3 consists of 12 residues. Trimming pared 7 bases from V and 6 bases from J, leaving 7 bases between. CDR3 bases: TGTGCCAGCATGCAGTCTAATTCACCCCTCCACTTT. Its translation: CASMQSNSPLHF.

The V call is TRBV2, the J call TRBJ2-1; 11 positions match TRBD1. Germline V gene data show CDR1 as SNHLY and CDR2 as FYNNEI. V lost 6 bases and J lost 4; bases outside the gene matches: 2. There are 14 residues in the CDR3. CDR3 DNA sequence: TGTGCCAGCAGGGGACAGGGGGGGTACAATGAGCAGTTCTTC. The encoded protein is CASRGQGGYNEQFF.

CDR3: CASSAGGAFSSYEQYF. The CDR3 DNA reads TGTGCCAGCAGCGCGGGTGGGGCCTTCTCCTCCTACGAGCAGTACTTC. V usage is TRBV11-2 and J usage is TRBJ2-7, with D perhaps matching TRBD1 or TRBD2 (5 bases each). Germline V gene data show CDR1 as SGHAT and CDR2 as FQNNGV. The V end lost 5 bases, the J end lost 0 bases, and 17 bases lay between the germline ends. The CDR3 is 16 residues long.

The chain links TRBV5-1 to TRBJ2-1; no clear D gene. Germline CDR1 and CDR2: SGHRS and YFSETQ. Trimming took off 0 bases at V and 6 bases at J, with 4 bases between the two ends. The CDR3 has 12 residues. This CDR3 is CASSLGPNEQFF. In DNA form, the CDR3 reads TGCGCCAGCAGCTTGGGGCCCAATGAGCAGTTCTTC.

This clone is a singleton in its sample. The chain recombines TRBV4-1 with TRBJ2-1, with D hard to call. V lost 0 bases to trimming and J lost 0 bases, with 18 bases between them. This CDR3 contains 19 residues. Germline CDR1 reads MGHRA; CDR2 reads YSYEKL. CDR3 coding DNA: TGCGCCAGCAGCCAAGATCCGAGGAGAGGTCCCAGCTCCTACAATGAGCAGTTCTTC. Its translation: CASSQDPRRGPSSYNEQFF.

This rearrangement joins TRBV7-9 to TRBJ2-1; 8 positions agree with TRBD2. Trimming removed 1 base from V and 8 bases from J; junction bases left unmatched: 19. CDR1 is SEHNR and CDR2 is FQNEAQ in the germline V gene (reference sequence). The CDR3 loop spans 19 amino acids. The CDR3 here is CASSLGAGPQRGRGYEQFF. Written as DNA, the CDR3 is TGTGCCAGCAGCTTAGGTGCGGGGCCCCAGCGGGGGCGTGGTTATGAGCAGTTCTTC.

The J gene is TRBJ2-2, the V gene TRBV6-4; TRBD1 matches at 7 bases. From germline, CDR1 is MRHNA and CDR2 SNTAGT. The CDR3 has 15 amino acids. V gave up 10 bases and J gave up 2 bases; unmatched junction bases: 10. The CDR3 spells CATSPGTDNTGELFF. Here the CDR3 DNA reads TGTGCCACCTCTCCCGGGACAGATAACACCGGGGAGCTGTTTTTT.